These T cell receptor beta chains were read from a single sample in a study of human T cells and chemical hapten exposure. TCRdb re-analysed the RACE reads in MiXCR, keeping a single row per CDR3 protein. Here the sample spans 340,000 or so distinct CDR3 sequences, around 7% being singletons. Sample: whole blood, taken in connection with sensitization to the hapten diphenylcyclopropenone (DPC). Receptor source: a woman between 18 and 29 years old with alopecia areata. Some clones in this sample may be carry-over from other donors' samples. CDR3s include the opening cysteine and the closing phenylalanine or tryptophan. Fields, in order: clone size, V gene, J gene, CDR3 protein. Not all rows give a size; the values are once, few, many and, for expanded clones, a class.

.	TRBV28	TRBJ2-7	CASRHAGGLAEVEQYF
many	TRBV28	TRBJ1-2	CASSLDGLYGYTF
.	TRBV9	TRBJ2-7	CASSAGLAGSSYEQYF
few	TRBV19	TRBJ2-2	CASRSQTLNTGELFF
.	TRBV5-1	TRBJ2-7	CASSLEPEPNEQYF
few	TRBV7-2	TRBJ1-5	CASSLDDDGPQHF
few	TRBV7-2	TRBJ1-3	CASSPTVGNTIYF
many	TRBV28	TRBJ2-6	CASSHDTGTGFSGANVLTF
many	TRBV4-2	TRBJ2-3	CASSQKMETDTQYF
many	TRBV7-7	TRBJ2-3	CASSPTANTDTQYF
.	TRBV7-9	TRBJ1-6	CASSPSGGVHNSPLHF
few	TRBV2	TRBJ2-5	CASSRLGETQYF
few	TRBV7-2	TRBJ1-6	CASSLHRGNSPLHF
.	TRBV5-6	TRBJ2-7	CASRTGTGLYEQYF
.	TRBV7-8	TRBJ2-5	CASSPPKKRGETQYF
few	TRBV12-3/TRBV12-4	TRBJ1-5	CASSPDGIQPQHF
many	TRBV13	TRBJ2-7	CASSNTGTVHYEQYF
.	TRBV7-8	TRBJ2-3	CASSWTGGERGDTQYF
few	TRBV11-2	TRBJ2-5	CASTLRARTDETQYF
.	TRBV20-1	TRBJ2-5	CSPYDWGAETQYF
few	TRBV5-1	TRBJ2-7	CASSLMPGQTYEQYF
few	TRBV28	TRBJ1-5	CASSYGEQGIQHF
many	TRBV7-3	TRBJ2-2	CASSSTIAGTGELFF
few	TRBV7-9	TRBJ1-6	CASRGIARENSPLHF
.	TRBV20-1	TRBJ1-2	CSANEAGSTHGYTF
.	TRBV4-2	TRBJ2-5	CASSQDSQETQYF
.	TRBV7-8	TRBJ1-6	CASSFSTPNSPLHF
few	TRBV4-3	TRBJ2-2	CASSQDAGAGAGELFF
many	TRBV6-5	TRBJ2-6	CASSYGGANVLTF
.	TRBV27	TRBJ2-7	CASSPLTGVYEQYF
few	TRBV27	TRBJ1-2	CASSSDRGLGYGYGYTF
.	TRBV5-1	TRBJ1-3	CASSLGQASGNTIYF
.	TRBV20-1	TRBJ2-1	CSASTSGGAWQFF
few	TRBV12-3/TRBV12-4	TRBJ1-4	CASSFMGGDEKLFF
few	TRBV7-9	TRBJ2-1	CASLRPTERGGTYEQFF
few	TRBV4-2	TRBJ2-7	CASSQEGDRVRYRHEQYF
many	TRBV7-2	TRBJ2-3	CASSFYAGGADTQYF
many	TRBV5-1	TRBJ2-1	CASTPSASGGCHEQFF
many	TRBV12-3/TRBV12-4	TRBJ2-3	CASSLDQASTDTQYF
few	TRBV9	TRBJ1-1	CASSTPGHTEAFF
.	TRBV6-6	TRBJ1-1	CASSYDPTKGLEAFF
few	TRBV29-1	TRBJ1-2	CSGRTGFYGYTF
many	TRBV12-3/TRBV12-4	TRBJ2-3	CASSPTGRPTDTQYF
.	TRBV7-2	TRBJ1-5	CASSFAGTKPQHF
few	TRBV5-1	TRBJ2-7	CASSKAQGSYEQYF
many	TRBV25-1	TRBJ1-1	CASSELAGGIKNTEAFF
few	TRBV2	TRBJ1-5	CASSEREGTRQPQHF
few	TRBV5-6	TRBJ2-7	CASSLDQDYRSYEQYF
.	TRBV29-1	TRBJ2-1	CSADPGQGYGQFF
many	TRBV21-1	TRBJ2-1	CASSNRDYKYNEQFF
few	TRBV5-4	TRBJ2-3	CASSSGVAPPDTQYF
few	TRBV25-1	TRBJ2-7	CASSDPQGSDYEQYF
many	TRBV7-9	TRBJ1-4	CASSLGQGNEKLFF
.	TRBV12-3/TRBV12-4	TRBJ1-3	CASRIAGSTIYF
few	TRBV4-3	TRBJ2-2	CASAPGQGNTGELFF
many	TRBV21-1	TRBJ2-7	CASSKAGYEQYF